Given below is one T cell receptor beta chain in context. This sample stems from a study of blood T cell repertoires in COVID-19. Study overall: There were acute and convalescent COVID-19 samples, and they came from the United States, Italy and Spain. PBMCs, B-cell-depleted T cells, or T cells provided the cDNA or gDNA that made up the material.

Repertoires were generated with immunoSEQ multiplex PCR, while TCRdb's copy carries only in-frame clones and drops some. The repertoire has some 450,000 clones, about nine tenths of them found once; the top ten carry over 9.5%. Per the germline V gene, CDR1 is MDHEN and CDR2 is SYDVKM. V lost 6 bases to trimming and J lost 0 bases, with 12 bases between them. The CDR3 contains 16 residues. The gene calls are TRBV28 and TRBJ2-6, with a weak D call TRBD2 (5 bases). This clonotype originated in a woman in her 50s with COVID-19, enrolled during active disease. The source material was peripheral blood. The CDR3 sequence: CASRSPGISGANVLTF. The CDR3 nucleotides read TGTGCCAGCAGATCACCCGGGATCTCTGGGGCCAACGTCCTGACTTTC.